The subject of this entry is one T cell receptor beta chain. The antigen is undetermined. The V gene's germline CDR1 is MDHEN and CDR2 SYDVKM. V gave up 4 bases and J gave up 3 bases, with 10 bases separating them. The CDR3 is 15 amino acids. This specimen comes from a study of shared clonotypes between healthy human individuals. Notes on the study in general: Shared across four donors were around 5% of the naive CD4 clonotypes. The study found lower generation probabilities in non-shared clonotypes than in those shared by all four donors.

Every subset had its genomic DNA shared out evenly among several immunoSEQ plates. The authors loaded roughly 200 ng DNA, tens of thousands of T cell genomes, into sorted-subset replicate PCRs. The protocol was immunoSEQ multiplex PCR, while the TCRdb copy is restricted to in-frame clones and leaves out a portion. Altogether roughly 1,000,000 clones are present, around 78% being singletons, with the ten largest covering approximately 0.56%. The clonotype originates from a man aged 18-30 years in good health. Some clones in this sample may be carry-over from other donors' samples. Sequencing used memory CD4+ T cells from PBMCs. Indicated subset: CD45RA-negative fraction. The V call is TRBV28, the J call TRBJ1-6, with TRBD1 as a possible D gene (5 bases). DNA of the CDR3: TGTGCCAGCAGTTCATGGGGGGGCTATAATTCACCCCTCCACTTT. Translating it yields CASSSWGGYNSPLHF. Drawing the rest from reference TRBV28 and TRBJ1-6, the complete variable domain is DVKVTQSSRYLVKRTGEKVFLECVQDMDHENMFWYRQDPGLGLRLIYFSYDVKMKEKGDIPEGYSVSREKKERFSLILESASTNQTSMYLCASSSWGGYNSPLHFGNGTRLTVT.